This T cell receptor beta chain was sequenced for a study of graft-versus-host responses after intestinal transplantation. Background on the study: Transplant types were multivisceral, liver-intestinal, or isolated intestinal. Induction with anti-thymocyte globulin, then tacrolimus and steroids for around three years, was given to all recipients. Findings and limits, study-wide: Allograft clonal ratios (graft-versus-host to host-versus-graft) were high in patients who had graft-donor T cell macrochimerism. GvH clones occurred in recipient marrow; some first appeared in ileum or blood.

Germline-derived CDR1 and CDR2 are MNHNS and SASEGT. CDR3 length: 13 residues. Trimming took 5 bases from V and 4 from J, leaving 11 bases between them. This clone came up once. The antigen remains unidentified. Generated by immunoSEQ multiplex PCR, the TCRdb table keeps only in-frame clones and is missing some. The sample yields tens of thousands of clones, around 93% seen once. This clonotype originated in a human donor who was the organ donor for an intestinal transplant. Sequenced material: unstimulated CD4+ T cells sorted from spleen or lymph node cells, taken before transplant. This chain uses TRBV6-1 with TRBJ1-2; D unresolved. In DNA form, the CDR3 reads TGTGCCAGCAGTCGGGAGGGCCTCTATGGCTACACCTTC. Protein sequence: CASSREGLYGYTF.